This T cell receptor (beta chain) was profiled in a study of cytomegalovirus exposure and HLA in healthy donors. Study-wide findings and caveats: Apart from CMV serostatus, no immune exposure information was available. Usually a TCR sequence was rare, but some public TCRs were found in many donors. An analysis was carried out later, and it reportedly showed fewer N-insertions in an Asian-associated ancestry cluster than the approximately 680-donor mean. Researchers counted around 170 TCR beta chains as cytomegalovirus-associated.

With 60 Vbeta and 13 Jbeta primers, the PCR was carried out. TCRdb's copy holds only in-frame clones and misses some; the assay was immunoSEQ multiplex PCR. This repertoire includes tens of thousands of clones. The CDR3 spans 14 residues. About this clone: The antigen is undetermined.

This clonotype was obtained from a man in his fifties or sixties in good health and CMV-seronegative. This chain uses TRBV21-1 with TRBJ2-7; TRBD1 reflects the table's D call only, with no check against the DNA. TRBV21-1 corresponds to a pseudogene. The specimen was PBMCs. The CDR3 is CASSKMDRADEQYF. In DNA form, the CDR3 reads TGTGCCAGCAGCAAAATGGACAGGGCCGACGAGCAGTACTTC.